The T cell receptor (beta chain) under discussion was sequenced for a study of cytomegalovirus exposure and HLA in healthy donors. Study at large: An earlier analysis identified fewer than 130 million unique TCR beta sequences in about 179 million T cells. Study conclusions and caveats: Three chains linked to CMV were shown in vitro to be specific for CMV antigens. As was reported, the classifier diagnosed cytomegalovirus status with high specificity and sensitivity. Cytomegalovirus-associated status was assigned to roughly 160 TCR beta chains.

PCR used 60 Vbeta primers and 13 Jbeta primers. Clones were sequenced by immunoSEQ multiplex PCR, and TCRdb holds only the in-frame ones, with some missing. The table lists about 160,000 clones, around 80% of them singletons. To note about this clone: Its cognate antigen is unknown.

The germline V and J ends were trimmed by 0 bases and 0 bases, with 8 bases remaining between them. Germline V lookup: CDR1 SEHNR, CDR2 FQNEAQ (reference sequence). The CDR3 has 15 amino acids. The origin of this receptor is a male donor in good health and CMV-seronegative. Sample: PBMCs. The chain employs TRBV7-9 and TRBJ1-1; D gene uncertain. The CDR3 region has the DNA TGTGCCAGCAGCTTAGCGCGGGGTTTGAACACTGAAGCTTTCTTT. Its translation is CASSLARGLNTEAFF.